This record looks at one T cell receptor beta chain sequence and its context. One end of the junction varies from germline; a read error may be responsible. The data originate from a study of T cells in Graves' hyperthyroidism and ophthalmopathy. The CDR3 regions of TCR beta were amplified from RNA transcripts. When the TCR CDR3 underwent first-round RT-PCR, the HTBI primer set was used. TCRdb passed the multiplex PCR reads through MiXCR, listing each CDR3 protein once. The sample gives 530,000 or so distinct CDR3 sequences, about 45% of which show up once; more than 7.5% is in the top ten. Stable Graves' hyperthyroidism meant no ophthalmopathy progression within 18 months. Thyroid ultrasound, orbital computed tomography, clinical symptoms, and serum thyroxine and TRAb underpinned diagnoses. In germline, CDR1 is SSHAT, CDR2 FNYEAQ (reference sequence). The CDR3 has 13 residues.

Sequenced material: peripheral blood or thyroid tissue (not recorded which). The J gene is TRBJ1-1, the V gene TRBV7-7, with D possibly being TRBD1 (5 bases). The clonotype originates from a woman younger than 35 with Graves' hyperthyroidism. CDR3 amino acids: CASSPTVNIEAFF. CDR3 nucleotide sequence: TGTGCTAGCAGCCCGACAGTGAACATCGAAGCTTTCTTT.